The next 24 T cell receptor beta chains were all read from a single sample in a study of blood T cells in healthy people across ages. A second PCR of roughly 7 to 11 cycles used a sample-barcoded 5' primer and a J-beta primer mix. TCRdb re-called the 5' RACE reads through MiXCR, storing one row per CDR3 protein. The table includes about 800,000 distinct CDR3 sequences, 20% to 25% detected once. Another study also made use of these data, one on T cells of mothers and their children.

Sequencing used blood. Every receptor here comes from a boy aged 5-17 years in good health.

V and J are TRBV29-1 and TRBJ2-4; D remains ambiguous. Per the germline V gene, CDR1 is SQVTM and CDR2 is ANQGSEA. The CDR3 covers 12 residues. Trimming took off 7 bases at V and 8 bases at J, with 15 bases between the two ends. For the CDR3, the DNA is TGCAGCGCCCGCCCCGAGGCGGACATTCAGTACTTC. This codes for CSARPEADIQYF.

There are a few counts of this clonotype. The chain is built from TRBV4-1 and TRBJ2-7, with D possibly matching TRBD2 (6 bases). The V and J ends lost 0 bases and 6 bases respectively, with 15 bases between them. The CDR3 totals 15 residues. Germline CDR1 is MGHRA and CDR2 is YSYEKL. In nucleotides, the CDR3 is TGCGCCAGCAGCCAAGAAGCCAGGCTAGCGTTCGAGCAGTACTTC. It specifies CASSQEARLAFEQYF.

There are a few counts of this clonotype. V gene TRBV15 combines with J gene TRBJ2-5, with a weak D call TRBD2 (6 bases). The CDR3 is 14 amino acids. Germline lookup yields CDR1 LNHNV and CDR2 YYDKDF (reference sequence). Trimming removed 3 bases at V and 1 base at J, with 9 bases between. Here the CDR3 DNA reads TGTGCCACCAGCAGGCGGACTACCCAAGAGACCCAGTACTTC. Translated: CATSRRTTQETQYF.

This clonotype was counted a few times. The chain joins TRBV27 to TRBJ2-5, with D maybe TRBD1 (5 bases). There are 16 residues in the CDR3. Trimming took 1 base from V and 2 from J, leaving 14 bases between them. Germline CDR1 MNHEY, CDR2 SMNVEV (reference sequence). The CDR3 DNA sequence: TGTGCCAGCAGTTTATTTGGGTCAGGGAATCAAGAGACCCAGTACTTC. Its translation is CASSLFGSGNQETQYF.

This clonotype was observed a few times. The rearrangement uses TRBV28 and TRBJ2-5; 8 bases are shared with TRBD2. The junction had 6 bases not matched to a gene; V was cut back by 3 bases and J by 0 bases. In germline, CDR1 is MDHEN, CDR2 SYDVKM. The CDR3 spans 16 residues. CDR3 in DNA: TGTGCCAGCAGTTTGTCTAGCGGGTGGTACCAAGAGACCCAGTACTTC. Translated, it gives CASSLSSGWYQETQYF.

This CDR3 reads CASSPRTGYWGYTF. DNA for the CDR3: TGTGCCAGCAGTCCTAGGACGGGCTACTGGGGCTACACCTTC. The chain uses TRBV12-3 or TRBV12-4 and TRBJ1-2; D uncertain. The CDR3 loop spans 14 amino acids. V lost 5 bases and J 8 bases, leaving 18 bases between the germline ends.

In nucleotides, the CDR3 is TGCAGCGTTGAAGGTGGGACAGTCAATGAGCAGTTCTTC. Its translation: CSVEGGTVNEQFF. This chain links TRBV29-1 with TRBJ2-5; 7 nucleotides match TRBD1. The end of the DNA is better explained by TRBJ2-1, so the J call may be wrong. The CDR3 runs to 13 residues. In germline, CDR1 is SQVTM, CDR2 ANQGSEA.

CDR3 in DNA: TGTGCCAGCAGTTACGCCGAAATTTACTATGGCTACACCTTC. Protein sequence: CASSYAEIYYGYTF. The chain joins TRBV6-6 to TRBJ1-2; D uncertain. CDR1 is MNHNY and CDR2 is SVGAGI in the germline V gene (reference sequence). The V gene lost 2 bases and the J gene lost 3 bases, with 10 bases spanning the gap. The CDR3 has 14 amino acids.

CDR3 DNA sequence: TGTGCCAGCAGCGAACGGCGGGGACGCTATGGCTACACCTTC. Protein product: CASSERRGRYGYTF. The chain recombines TRBV7-2 with TRBJ1-2; D is perhaps TRBD1 (5 bases). The germline V and J ends were trimmed by 5 bases and 4 bases, with 14 bases remaining between them. Per germline, CDR1 SGHTA and CDR2 FQGNSA. The CDR3 consists of 14 residues.

This rearrangement joins TRBV18 to TRBJ2-5, with D maybe TRBD1 (6 bases). The CDR3 covers 14 residues. Germline loops: CDR1 KGHSH, CDR2 LQKENI. V gave up 3 bases and J gave up 2 bases, with 10 bases separating them. In DNA, the CDR3 is TGTGCCAGCTCACCTTACCAGGGGCAAGAGACCCAGTACTTC. Its translation is CASSPYQGQETQYF.

This rearrangement joins TRBV6-2 or TRBV6-3 to TRBJ2-1; D may be TRBD2 (5 bases). V shed 2 bases and J shed 4 bases, with 15 bases lying between them. From germline, CDR1 is MNHEY and CDR2 SVGEGT. This CDR3 is 16 amino acids long. The chain's CDR3 is CASSYRVPTRYNEQFF. CDR3 bases: TGTGCCAGCAGTTACCGGGTACCTACTAGATACAATGAGCAGTTCTTC.

This chain joins TRBV11-2 and TRBJ2-1, with 10 positions matching TRBD2. The end of the DNA is better explained by TRBJ2-7, so the J call may be wrong. Germline V lookup: CDR1 SGHAT, CDR2 FQNNGV. The CDR3 runs to 14 residues. In DNA form, the CDR3 reads TGTGCCAGCAGCATAGCGGGGGGAACCTACGAGCAGTACTTC. It translates to CASSIAGGTYEQYF.

This chain links TRBV20-1 with TRBJ2-7; perhaps TRBD2 as D (6 bases). Germline loops: CDR1 DFQATT, CDR2 SNEGSKA (reference sequence). This CDR3 region has 18 residues. V lost 3 bases to trimming and J lost 2 bases, with 26 bases between them. The DNA of the CDR3 is TGCAGTGCTAGTTGGGGGGAGCTTCTGGCGGGGAATCCCTACGAGCAGTACTTC. The encoded protein is CSASWGELLAGNPYEQYF.

This clonotype turned up a few times. The chain employs TRBV28 and TRBJ2-1; TRBD2 matches at 8 bases. The CDR3 extends over 15 amino acids. Per the germline V gene, CDR1 is MDHEN and CDR2 is SYDVKM. Unmatched junction bases numbered 15, after V lost 8 bases and J lost 9 bases. CDR3 nucleotides: TGTGCCAGCGGGTTATCCGGGGGGGTCGTGGGTGAGCAGTTCTTC. Translated, it gives CASGLSGGVVGEQFF.

Of note for this clonotype: One end of the junction varies from germline; a read error may be responsible. The chain combines TRBV12-3 or TRBV12-4 with TRBJ2-1; D ambiguous. This CDR3 is built from 14 residues. CDR3 amino acids: CAGSFRGNYNEQFF. CDR3 DNA sequence: TGTGCCGGCAGTTTCCGCGGAAATTATAATGAGCAGTTCTTC.

The chain has TRBV12-3 or TRBV12-4 and TRBJ2-1; D remains unclear. V was shortened by 2 bases and J by 8 bases, with 19 bases between the two germline ends. This CDR3 comprises 16 residues. CDR3 loop: CASSLQTPHLGYEQFF. The CDR3 DNA reads as TGTGCCAGCAGTTTACAGACCCCTCATCTTGGATATGAGCAGTTCTTC.

This chain joins TRBV28 and TRBJ2-5; D not certain. The end of the DNA fits TRBJ2-7 better, so the J call may be wrong. Germline V gene sequence: CDR1 MDHEN, CDR2 SYDVKM. The CDR3 runs 17 residues. CDR3 sequence (DNA): TGTGCCAGCAGTTTGTCTGTCGGCAGAACTATCTCCTACGAGCAGTACTTC. It encodes CASSLSVGRTISYEQYF.

The chain uses TRBV5-1 and TRBJ2-5; perhaps TRBD1 as D (6 bases). The germline V and J ends were trimmed by 0 bases and 2 bases, with 14 bases remaining between them. This CDR3 contains 16 residues. Germline-derived CDR1 and CDR2 are SGHRS and YFSETQ. CDR3 region: CASSLASGTPQETQYF. In nucleotides, the CDR3 is TGCGCCAGCAGCTTGGCCTCCGGGACACCACAAGAGACCCAGTACTTC. The full variable domain, its missing parts supplied by reference TRBV5-1 and TRBJ2-5, is KAGVTQTPRYLIKTRGQQVTLSCSPISGHRSVSWYQQTPGQGLQFLFEYFSETQRNKGNFPGRFSGRQFSNSRSEMNVSTLELGDSALYLCASSLASGTPQETQYFGPGTRLLVL.

This clonotype was seen only a few times. The chain has TRBV27 and TRBJ2-1; no clear D gene. Trimming stripped 4 bases from V and 9 bases from J, with 13 bases between. Germline CDR1 and CDR2: MNHEY and SMNVEV (reference sequence). CDR3 length: 13 residues. The CDR3 coding sequence is TGTGCCAGCAGTTACGGGCCCAACAGTGAGCAGTTCTTC. Translated: CASSYGPNSEQFF.

This clonotype was counted between two and nine times. This chain links TRBV9 with TRBJ2-5, with 7 positions matching TRBD1. The CDR3 spans 15 residues. Germline V gives CDR1 SGDLS, CDR2 YYNGEE. V was pared by 0 bases and J by 2 bases, with 4 bases of the junction left unmatched. The CDR3 nucleotides read TGTGCCAGCAGCGTAGAGGGACAGCCTCAAGAGACCCAGTACTTC. Residues: CASSVEGQPQETQYF.

This chain links TRBV6-1 with TRBJ2-3; D call uncertain. V lost 0 bases and J lost 6, with 19 bases in between. Germline CDR1 and CDR2: MNHNS and SASEGT. The CDR3 covers 17 residues. The CDR3 loop is CASSEAIVMGLGDTQYF. In nucleotides, the CDR3 is TGTGCCAGCAGTGAAGCGATAGTTATGGGGTTGGGGGATACGCAGTATTTT.

The chain is built from TRBV20-1 and TRBJ2-3; D is unresolved. V was shortened by 6 bases and J by 2 bases, with 15 bases between the two germline ends. Germline CDR1 reads DFQATT; CDR2 reads SNEGSKA (reference sequence). There are 14 residues in the CDR3. CDR3 coding DNA: TGCAGTGCCTTCGAGACGGGCCTCACAGATACGCAGTATTTT. Its translation is CSAFETGLTDTQYF.

The chain recombines TRBV13 with TRBJ2-5, with TRBD2 identical over 8 bases. The end of the DNA aligns better with TRBJ2-7, so the J call may be wrong. Looked up from germline, CDR1 is PRHDT and CDR2 is FYEKMQ (reference sequence). The CDR3 is 16 residues long. The CDR3 nucleotides are TGTGCCAGCAGCGGGGGTGGGAGCGGGGGAACCTACGAGCAGTACTTC. It yields the protein CASSGGGSGGTYEQYF.

V is TRBV27 and J is TRBJ2-2; D might be TRBD1 (6 bases). CDR3 length: 13 residues. Germline CDR1 is MNHEY and CDR2 is SMNVEV (reference sequence). Trimming took off 7 bases at V and 6 bases at J, with 12 bases between the two ends. The CDR3 nucleotides are TGTGCCAGCAAGTTGGCAGGGGCCGGGGAGCTGTTTTTT. Its translation: CASKLAGAGELFF.